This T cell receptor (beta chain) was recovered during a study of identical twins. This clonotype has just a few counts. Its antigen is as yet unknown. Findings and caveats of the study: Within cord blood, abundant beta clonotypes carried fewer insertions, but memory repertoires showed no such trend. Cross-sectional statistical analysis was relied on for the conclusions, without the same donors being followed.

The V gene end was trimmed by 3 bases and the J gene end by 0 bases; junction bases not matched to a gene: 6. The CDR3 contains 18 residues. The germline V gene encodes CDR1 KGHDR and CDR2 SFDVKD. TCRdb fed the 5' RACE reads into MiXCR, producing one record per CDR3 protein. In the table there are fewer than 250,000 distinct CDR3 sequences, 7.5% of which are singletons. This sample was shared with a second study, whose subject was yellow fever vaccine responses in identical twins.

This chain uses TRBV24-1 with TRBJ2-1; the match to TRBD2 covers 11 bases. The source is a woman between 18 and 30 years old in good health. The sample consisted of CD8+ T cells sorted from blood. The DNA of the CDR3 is TGTGCCACCAGTGATGTAGCGGGAGGGCTCCGCTCCTACAATGAGCAGTTCTTC. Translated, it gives CATSDVAGGLRSYNEQFF.